The 11 T cell receptor beta chains given below trace back to one sample, sequenced in a study of cytomegalovirus exposure and HLA in healthy donors. The PCR was carried out with 60 Vbeta primers and 13 Jbeta primers. Produced via immunoSEQ multiplex PCR; TCRdb's table is partial and in-frame only. Altogether roughly 150,000 clones are present, 80% to 90% being singletons, with the ten largest covering about 2.4%. The sequencing sample was made of PBMCs. The receptors come from a male donor in good health and CMV-seronegative.

This chain uses TRBV6-5 with TRBJ2-7; 9 bases line up with TRBD2. Trimming removed 5 bases from V and 4 bases from J; junction bases left unmatched: 9. The length of the CDR3 is 15 residues. From germline, CDR1 is MNHEY and CDR2 SVGAGI. The CDR3 sequence: CASSPQGLAHYEQYF. In DNA, the CDR3 is TGTGCCAGCAGTCCCCAGGGACTAGCACATTACGAGCAGTACTTC.

The chain links TRBV5-1 to TRBJ2-5; possibly TRBD1 for D (7 bases). The closer fit of TRBJ2-7 to the DNA end suggests the J call may be wrong. The CDR3 totals 17 residues. The germline V gene has CDR1 SGHRS and CDR2 YFSETQ. CDR3 amino acids: CASSLYPRRQGGNEQYF. In DNA form, the CDR3 reads TGCGCCAGCAGCTTGTACCCCCGCCGACAGGGAGGAAACGAGCAGTACTTC.

This clone was seen once. The chain is built from TRBV5-4 and TRBJ2-1; TRBD2 matches at 7 bases. This CDR3 has 15 residues. Germline lookup yields CDR1 SGHNT and CDR2 YYREEE (reference sequence). V was pared by 0 bases and J by 4 bases, with 4 bases of the junction left unmatched. The CDR3: CASSLGTGGYNEQFF. The DNA of the CDR3 is TGTGCCAGCAGCTTGGGGACGGGGGGTTACAATGAGCAGTTCTTC.

There are a few counts of this clone. CDR3 sequence (DNA): TGTGCCAGCAGTGAGGTGGGCCTGGCAGATACGCAGTATTTT. It yields the protein CASSEVGLADTQYF. The chain employs TRBV6-1 and TRBJ2-3; no reliable D call. V was cut by 3 bases and J by 4 bases, with 11 bases left in between. CDR1 MNHNS and CDR2 SASEGT come from the germline V gene. This CDR3 is 14 amino acids long.

CDR3 region: CASSEQVSGANVLTF. The CDR3 nucleotides are TGTGCCAGCAGTGAACAGGTCTCTGGGGCCAACGTCCTGACTTTC. The chain recombines TRBV6-1 with TRBJ2-6; no definite D call. Looked up from germline, CDR1 is MNHNS and CDR2 is SASEGT. Trimming pared 2 bases from V and 0 bases from J, leaving 5 bases between. The CDR3 is 15 amino acids.

In its sample, this clone was seen a few times. The CDR3 sequence is CASSPGDGGNTIYF. Here the CDR3 DNA reads TGCGCCAGCAGCCCAGGGGACGGCGGAAACACCATATATTTT. This chain links TRBV5-1 with TRBJ1-3, with D perhaps TRBD1 (6 bases). V was pared by 4 bases and J by 4 bases, with 12 bases between. The CDR3 runs to 14 residues. Germline CDR1 SGHRS, CDR2 YFSETQ. The full variable domain, with the rest looked up from reference TRBV5-1 and TRBJ1-3, is KAGVTQTPRYLIKTRGQQVTLSCSPISGHRSVSWYQQTPGQGLQFLFEYFSETQRNKGNFPGRFSGRQFSNSRSEMNVSTLELGDSALYLCASSPGDGGNTIYFGEGSWLTVV.

This clone was picked up one time. The V and J genes are TRBV7-2 and TRBJ1-2, with 12 bases aligning to TRBD1. The CDR3 loop spans 15 amino acids. Germline CDR1 reads SGHTA; CDR2 reads FQGNSA. Losses at the gene ends were 3 bases for V and 8 bases for J; bases not matched to a gene: 7. The CDR3 loop is CASSFWDRGHGGYTF. CDR3 sequence (DNA): TGTGCCAGCAGCTTTTGGGACAGGGGGCATGGAGGCTACACCTTC.

The rearrangement joins TRBV2 to TRBJ1-2, with 8 bases aligning to TRBD1. Germline lookup yields CDR1 SNHLY and CDR2 FYNNEI. The V segment lost 7 bases and the J segment 6 bases; nucleotides outside the gene matches: 10. The CDR3 is 14 residues long. The CDR3 reads CASTVRTGSNGYTF. For the CDR3, the DNA is TGTGCCAGCACCGTCAGGACAGGGTCGAATGGCTACACCTTC. The full variable domain, rest sourced from reference TRBV2 and TRBJ1-2, is EPEVTQTPSHQVTQMGQEVILRCVPISNHLYFYWYRQILGQKVEFLVSFYNNEISEKSEIFDDQFSVERPDGSNFTLKIRSTKLEDSAMYFCASTVRTGSNGYTFGSGTRLTVV.

This chain joins TRBV29-1 and TRBJ2-5, with D possibly being TRBD2 (6 bases). The end of the DNA fits TRBJ2-7 better, so the J call may be wrong. CDR3 length: 12 amino acids. Germline V CDR1 and CDR2: SQVTM, ANQGSEA. CDR3 nucleotide sequence: TGCAGTGCTGTGACTAGTTCCTACGAGCAGTACTTC. Encoded protein: CSAVTSSYEQYF.

This sequence joins TRBV19 and TRBJ2-7, with D perhaps matching TRBD1 (6 bases). CDR1 is LNHDA, CDR2 SQIVND, per germline (reference sequence). V lost 4 bases to trimming and J lost 5 bases, with 18 bases between them. This CDR3 has 15 residues. CDR3 sequence reads: CASSSTYWQGNEQYF. The CDR3 nucleotides are TGTGCCAGTAGTAGTACGTACTGGCAGGGGAACGAGCAGTACTTC. Full variable domain (rest looked up from reference TRBV19 and TRBJ2-7): DGGITQSPKYLFRKEGQNVTLSCEQNLNHDAMYWYRQDPGQGLRLIYYSQIVNDFQKGDIAEGYSVSREKKESFPLTVTSAQKNPTAFYLCASSSTYWQGNEQYFGPGTRLTVT.

The J gene is TRBJ2-7, the V gene TRBV7-8, with 8 bases identical to TRBD2. This CDR3 spans 14 amino acids. Germline CDR1 and CDR2: SGHVS and FQNEAQ. With 3 bases clipped from V and 7 bases from J, the junction kept 8 bases outside the gene matches. CDR3 residues: CASSFTREGGEQYF. The DNA for the CDR3 is TGTGCCAGCAGCTTCACCCGGGAGGGAGGGGAGCAGTACTTC.